The entry below describes one TCR beta chain. The data were produced by immunoSEQ multiplex PCR, yet TCRdb's version contains in-frame clones alone and is incomplete. The table has some 2 million clones, about 95% seen once. This sample stems from a study of shared clonotypes between healthy human individuals. It was CD45RO-negative cells, positively selected for CCR7, that made up naive CD8 cells, with terminally differentiated effector memory CD45RA+ cells excluded. The V end was cut by 2 bases, the J end by 10 bases, with 12 bases between. The V gene's germline CDR1 is SGHTA and CDR2 FQGNSA. The CDR3 runs 14 residues.

V is TRBV7-2 and J is TRBJ1-6; D ambiguous. What was sequenced was naive CD8+ T cells sorted from blood. The clonotype originates from a man aged 18-30 years in good health. CDR3 amino acids: CASSLPWAASPLHF. The CDR3 nucleotides are TGTGCCAGCAGCTTACCCTGGGCTGCCTCACCCCTCCACTTT.